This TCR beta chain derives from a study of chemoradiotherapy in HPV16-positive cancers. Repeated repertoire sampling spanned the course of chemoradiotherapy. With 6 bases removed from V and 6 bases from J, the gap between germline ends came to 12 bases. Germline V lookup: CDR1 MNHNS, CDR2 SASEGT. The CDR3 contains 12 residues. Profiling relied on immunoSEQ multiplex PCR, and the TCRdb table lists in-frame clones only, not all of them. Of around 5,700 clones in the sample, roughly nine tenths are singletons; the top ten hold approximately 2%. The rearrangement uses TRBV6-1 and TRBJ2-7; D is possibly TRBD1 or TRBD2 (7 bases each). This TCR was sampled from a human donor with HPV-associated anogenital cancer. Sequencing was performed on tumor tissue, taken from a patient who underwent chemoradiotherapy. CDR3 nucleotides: TGTGCCAGCAGCGGCAGGGGGGGCGAGCAGTACTTC. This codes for CASSGRGGEQYF.